Reported below is one T cell receptor beta chain. The data originate from a study of blood T cell repertoires in COVID-19. On the study more broadly: Samples representing acute and convalescent COVID-19 were sourced from the United States, Italy and Spain. T cells, B-cell-depleted T cells, or PBMCs provided the cDNA or gDNA that served as material.

A Seattle source enrolled patients during active infection and followed them longitudinally. In the original analysis: Amplification of reference gene primers was used by the study to estimate nucleated cell counts. Repertoires were generated with immunoSEQ multiplex PCR, while TCRdb's copy carries only in-frame clones and drops some. V, J and clone size were drawn from that table, and D and trimming were deduced from the DNA. The table includes about 300,000 clones, about 91% detected once. Trimming took off 3 bases at V and 0 bases at J, with 12 bases between the two ends. Germline V gives CDR1 SGHRS, CDR2 YFSETQ. The CDR3 runs to 15 residues.

This sequence joins TRBV5-1 and TRBJ1-1, with D possibly matching TRBD1 (5 bases). The origin of this receptor is a woman in her 30s with COVID-19, enrolled during active disease. The specimen was peripheral blood. The CDR3 loop reads CASSSNGGVNTEAFF. Written as DNA, the CDR3 is TGCGCCAGCAGCTCTAACGGAGGGGTGAACACTGAAGCTTTCTTT.